The 15 T cell receptor beta chains given below trace back to one sample, sequenced in a study of blood T cell repertoires in COVID-19 (dated by TCRdb to about 2020). The method behind the library was the immunoSEQ multiplex PCR assay. TCRdb re-hosts the immuneACCESS table, in-frame sequences only. Its copies lack some clones; in the studies checked, an unresolved V gene accounts for under half of them, and the cause for the rest is not known. The sample has roughly 340,000 clones on record, about 89% of them singletons. The top ten constitute about 1.9% of the sample. The sequenced sample consisted of PBMCs or T cells enriched from blood (not recorded which). These receptors were collected from a middle-aged man in a cohort exposed to, infected with or recovered from COVID-19 (not recorded which).

The CDR3 nucleotides are TGTGCCAGCAGTAGGACAGGGCGCTTTGAGACCCAGTACTTC. Translated, it gives CASSRTGRFETQYF. The J gene is TRBJ2-5, the V gene TRBV6-5; TRBD1 agrees at 8 bases. V shed 5 bases, J shed 5 bases, and the junction held 7 bases outside the gene matches. The CDR3 is made up of 14 amino acids. CDR1 and CDR2 (germline): MNHEY, SVGAGI.

This clone came up a few times. The CDR3 spells CASSSTQGADGYTF. CDR3 DNA sequence: TGTGCCAGCAGTTCTACGCAGGGTGCTGACGGCTACACCTTC. The V and J genes are TRBV27 and TRBJ1-2, with D possibly matching TRBD1 (5 bases). This CDR3 spans 14 amino acids. CDR1 MNHEY and CDR2 SMNVEV come from the germline V gene (reference sequence). The V end lost 4 bases, the J end lost 8 bases, and 17 bases lay between the germline ends.

A remark on this clone: Other DNA sequences in this sample translate to the same CDR3. CDR3 nucleotides: TGTGCCAGCAGTGAACAGGGGAGCACTGAAGCTTTCTTT. This gives the protein CASSEQGSTEAFF. The rearrangement joins TRBV6-4 to TRBJ1-1; 7 nucleotides agree with TRBD1. CDR3 length: 13 residues. V shed 3 bases, J shed 4 bases, and the junction held 2 bases outside the gene matches. CDR1 is MRHNA, CDR2 SNTAGT, per germline.

J is TRBJ2-1 and V is TRBV20-1, with 8 bases that match TRBD2. This CDR3 contains 15 residues. Trimming cost V 3 bases and J 0 bases; bases outside gene matches: 4. Germline loops: CDR1 DFQATT, CDR2 SNEGSKA (reference sequence). The CDR3 DNA sequence: TGCAGTGCTAGTGGGAGCGGGAGCTCCTACAATGAGCAGTTCTTC. Translation: CSASGSGSSYNEQFF.

This sequence joins TRBV11-2 and TRBJ2-1; 8 bases fit TRBD2. CDR1 and CDR2 (germline): SGHAT, FQNNGV. This CDR3 has 16 residues. Losses at the gene ends were 1 base for V and 4 bases for J; bases not matched to a gene: 6. The DNA of the CDR3 is TGTGCCAGCAGCTTAGTTCTGGGGACTAGGTACAATGAGCAGTTCTTC. Its protein is CASSLVLGTRYNEQFF.

This chain uses TRBV7-9 with TRBJ2-1; 9 bases agree with TRBD2. The CDR3 loop spans 18 amino acids. The V and J ends lost 2 bases and 5 bases, in that order; junction bases with no gene match: 13. Germline CDR1 reads SEHNR; CDR2 reads FQNEAQ (reference sequence). The CDR3 nucleotides read TGTGCCAGCAGCTTATCTAATAGCGGGAGCCCCGGGCACAATGAGCAGTTCTTC. This gives the protein CASSLSNSGSPGHNEQFF.

The chain uses TRBV25-1 and TRBJ1-4, with 9 bases fitting TRBD1. The V gene's germline CDR1 is MGHDK and CDR2 SYGVNS. CDR3 length: 14 residues. After removal of 4 bases from V and 8 bases from J, the junction contained 5 bases not matched to a gene. Here the CDR3 DNA reads TGTGCCAGCAGTGGGGGACAGGGTTGGGAAAAACTGTTTTTT. Translation gives CASSGGQGWEKLFF.

V gene TRBV24-1 combines with J gene TRBJ2-1; 7 positions agree with TRBD2. The CDR3 is 15 amino acids. Unmatched junction bases numbered 5, after V lost 3 bases and J lost 4 bases. Germline CDR1 reads KGHDR; CDR2 reads SFDVKD. CDR3 sequence (DNA): TGTGCCACCAGTGATCTAGCGGACCCATACAATGAGCAGTTCTTC. Protein product: CATSDLADPYNEQFF.

The chain employs TRBV3-1 (or the pseudogene TRBV3-2) and TRBJ1-2; no definite D call. V was cut by 7 bases and J by 2 bases, with 14 bases left in between. This CDR3 has 14 amino acids. Germline assignment: CDR1 LGHDT and CDR2 YNNKEL (reference sequence). The CDR3: CASTKAGVNYGYTF. The DNA for the CDR3 is TGTGCCAGCACAAAAGCGGGAGTAAACTATGGCTACACCTTC.

The V and J genes are TRBV5-1 and TRBJ1-3, with D tentatively TRBD1 (5 bases). CDR3 length: 14 residues. Germline V gene data show CDR1 as SGHRS and CDR2 as YFSETQ. V was clipped by 3 bases and J by 3 bases, with 10 bases between them. DNA for the CDR3: TGCGCCAGCAGCTCCGCGGGGGTTGGAAACACCATATATTTT. Residues: CASSSAGVGNTIYF.

V gene TRBV5-6 combines with J gene TRBJ1-2; 9 nucleotides align to TRBD1. The CDR3 has 14 amino acids. J gave up 8 bases and V 4 bases, and 9 bases lay outside the gene matches. Germline V CDR1 and CDR2: SGHDT, YYEEEE. CDR3 sequence reads: CASSPDRGLEGYTF. CDR3 bases: TGTGCCAGCAGCCCGGACAGGGGCCTGGAGGGCTACACCTTC.

The chain has TRBV5-1 and TRBJ2-6; TRBD2 is a possible D gene (5 bases). V lost 2 bases and J lost 0, with 9 bases in between. CDR3 size: 16 residues. The germline V gene has CDR1 SGHRS and CDR2 YFSETQ. CDR3 sequence (DNA): TGCGCCAGCAGCTTCCGTCGGGGCTCTGGGGCCAACGTCCTGACTTTC. This codes for CASSFRRGSGANVLTF.

The chain is built from TRBV27 and TRBJ1-1; no firm D call. V lost 2 bases to trimming and J lost 0 bases, with 13 bases between them. The CDR3 has 16 residues. Germline values: CDR1 MNHEY, CDR2 SMNVEV (reference sequence). The CDR3 region is CASSLDLRSVNTEAFF. The DNA for the CDR3 is TGTGCCAGCAGTTTAGATCTGCGCAGCGTGAACACTGAAGCTTTCTTT.

This clone appeared once. The chain employs TRBV7-6 and TRBJ2-1; 12 bases are a match to TRBD2. CDR3 length: 16 amino acids. Germline V gives CDR1 SGHVS, CDR2 FNYEAQ. J gave up 12 bases and V 5 bases, and 14 bases lay outside the gene matches. For the CDR3, the DNA is TGTGCCAGCAGCCAAAACCTAGCGGGAGGGACTGTTGGGCAGTTCTTC. This sequence encodes CASSQNLAGGTVGQFF.

The rearrangement links TRBV18 to TRBJ2-3; D may be TRBD1 (6 bases). Germline lookup yields CDR1 KGHSH and CDR2 LQKENI. This CDR3 has 14 amino acids. Trimming left V 4 bases short and J 1 base short, with 9 bases between. CDR3 in amino acids: CASSLGARTDTQYF. The CDR3 DNA reads as TGTGCCAGCTCACTGGGGGCGCGCACAGATACGCAGTATTTT.